The TCR beta chain described here comes from a study of a mutant IDH1 vaccine in newly diagnosed glioma. Sample time point: week 23, last vaccination. Topical imiquimod accompanied each vaccine dose, which consisted of 300 ug of mutant IDH1 20-mer peptide. The CDR3 spans 17 residues. Trimming pared 3 bases from V and 0 bases from J, leaving 16 bases between. Germline loops: CDR1 KGHSH, CDR2 LQKENI. As to this clone: The antigen is undetermined.

Sequencing was performed with immunoSEQ multiplex PCR; in TCRdb, only in-frame clones are kept and a portion is missing. The sample records about 65,000 clones, 80% to 90% being singletons. This sequence originates from a man aged 25-45 years with glioma. V is TRBV18 and J is TRBJ2-3; D may be TRBD2 (6 bases). This specimen consisted of PBMCs, obtained from a glioma patient whose treatment included an IDH1 peptide vaccine. In DNA form, the CDR3 reads TGTGCCAGCTCACCGCGCGGCGGGGCTATGAGCACAGATACGCAGTATTTT. Protein: CASSPRGGAMSTDTQYF. Looking up the rest from reference TRBV18 and TRBJ2-3 gives the full variable domain: NAGVMQNPRHLVRRRGQEARLRCSPMKGHSHVYWYRQLPEEGLKFMVYLQKENIIDESGMPKERFSAEFPKEGPSILRIQQVVRGDSAAYFCASSPRGGAMSTDTQYFGPGTRLTVL.